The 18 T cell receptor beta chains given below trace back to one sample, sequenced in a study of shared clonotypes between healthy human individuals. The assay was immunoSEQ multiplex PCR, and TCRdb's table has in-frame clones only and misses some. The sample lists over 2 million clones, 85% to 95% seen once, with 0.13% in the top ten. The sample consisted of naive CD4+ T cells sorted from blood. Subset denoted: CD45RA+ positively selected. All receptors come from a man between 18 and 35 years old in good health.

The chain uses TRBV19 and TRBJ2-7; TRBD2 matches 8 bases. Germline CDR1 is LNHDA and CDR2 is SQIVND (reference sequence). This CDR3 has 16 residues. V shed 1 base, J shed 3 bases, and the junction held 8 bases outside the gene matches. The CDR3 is CASSIVRSGRRYEQYF. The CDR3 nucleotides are TGTGCCAGTAGTATAGTTCGAAGCGGGAGACGCTACGAGCAGTACTTC.

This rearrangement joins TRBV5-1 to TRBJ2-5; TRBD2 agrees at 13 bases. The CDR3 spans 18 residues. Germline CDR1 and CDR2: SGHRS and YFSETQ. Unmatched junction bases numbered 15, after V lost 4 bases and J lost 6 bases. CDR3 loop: CASSPGLAGTFIPQTQYF. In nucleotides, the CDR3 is TGCGCCAGCAGCCCGGGACTAGCGGGGACGTTTATCCCACAGACCCAGTACTTC.

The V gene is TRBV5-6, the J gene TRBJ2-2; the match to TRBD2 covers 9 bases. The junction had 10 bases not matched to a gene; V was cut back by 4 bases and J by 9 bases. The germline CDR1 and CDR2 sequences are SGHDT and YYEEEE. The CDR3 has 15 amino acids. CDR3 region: CASSEGLAGLWELFF. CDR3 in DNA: TGTGCCAGCAGCGAGGGACTAGCTGGCTTGTGGGAGCTGTTTTTT.

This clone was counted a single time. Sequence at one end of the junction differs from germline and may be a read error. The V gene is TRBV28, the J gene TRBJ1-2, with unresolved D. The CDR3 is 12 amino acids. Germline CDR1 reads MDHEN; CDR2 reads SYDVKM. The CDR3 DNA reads TGTGCCAGCAGCCCCCTGGTTACCGAAGGAACATTC. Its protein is CASSPLVTEGTF.

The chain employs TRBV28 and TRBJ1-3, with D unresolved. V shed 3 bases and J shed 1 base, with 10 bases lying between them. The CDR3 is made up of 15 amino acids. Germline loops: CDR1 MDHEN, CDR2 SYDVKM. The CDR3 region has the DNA TGTGCCAGCAGTTTGACGTCAGGTTCTGGAAACACCATATATTTT. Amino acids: CASSLTSGSGNTIYF.

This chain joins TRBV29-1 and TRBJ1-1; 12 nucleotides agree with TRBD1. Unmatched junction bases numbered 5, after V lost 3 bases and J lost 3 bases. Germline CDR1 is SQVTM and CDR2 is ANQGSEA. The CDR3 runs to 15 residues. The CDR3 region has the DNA TGCAGCGTTGAGGGGACAGGGGGCGGGCACACTGAAGCTTTCTTT. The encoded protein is CSVEGTGGGHTEAFF. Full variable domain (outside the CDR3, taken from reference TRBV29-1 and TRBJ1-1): SAVISQKPSRDICQRGTSLTIQCQVDSQVTMMFWYRQQPGQSLTLIATANQGSEATYESGFVIDKFPISRPNLTFSTLTVSNMSPEDSSIYLCSVEGTGGGHTEAFFGQGTRLTVV.

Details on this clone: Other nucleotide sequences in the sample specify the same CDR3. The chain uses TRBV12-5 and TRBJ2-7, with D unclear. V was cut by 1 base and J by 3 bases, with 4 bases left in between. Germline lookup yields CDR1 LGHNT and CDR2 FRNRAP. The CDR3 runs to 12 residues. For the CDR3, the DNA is TGTGCTAGTGGTTTGGGGGGCTACGAGCAGTACTTC. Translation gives CASGLGGYEQYF.

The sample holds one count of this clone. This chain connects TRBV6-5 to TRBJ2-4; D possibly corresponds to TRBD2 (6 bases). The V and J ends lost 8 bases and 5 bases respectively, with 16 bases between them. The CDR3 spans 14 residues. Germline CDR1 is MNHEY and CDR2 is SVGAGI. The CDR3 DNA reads TGTGCCAGCGGAAATGGCACGGGAGAAAACATTCAGTACTTC. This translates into CASGNGTGENIQYF.

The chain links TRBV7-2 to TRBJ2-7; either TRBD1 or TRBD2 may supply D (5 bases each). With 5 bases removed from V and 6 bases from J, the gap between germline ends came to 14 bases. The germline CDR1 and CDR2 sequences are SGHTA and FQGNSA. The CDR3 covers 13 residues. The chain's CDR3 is CASSDGTRPEQYF. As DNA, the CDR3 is TGTGCCAGCAGCGACGGGACCCGGCCCGAGCAGTACTTC.

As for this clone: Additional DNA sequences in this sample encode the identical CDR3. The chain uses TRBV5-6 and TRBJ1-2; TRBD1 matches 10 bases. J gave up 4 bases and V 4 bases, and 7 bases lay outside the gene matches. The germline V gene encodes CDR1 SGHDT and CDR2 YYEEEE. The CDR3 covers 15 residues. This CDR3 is CASSPDRGLSYGYTF. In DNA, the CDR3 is TGTGCCAGCAGCCCCGACAGGGGGCTGAGCTATGGCTACACCTTC.

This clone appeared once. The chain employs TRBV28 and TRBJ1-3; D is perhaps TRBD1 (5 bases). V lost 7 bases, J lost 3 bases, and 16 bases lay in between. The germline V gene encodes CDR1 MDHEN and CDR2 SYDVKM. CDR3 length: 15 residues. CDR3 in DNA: TGTGCCAGCAATCCCACGACAGCGAATGGAAACACCATATATTTT. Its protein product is CASNPTTANGNTIYF. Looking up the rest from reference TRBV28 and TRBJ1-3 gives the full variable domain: DVKVTQSSRYLVKRTGEKVFLECVQDMDHENMFWYRQDPGLGLRLIYFSYDVKMKEKGDIPEGYSVSREKKERFSLILESASTNQTSMYLCASNPTTANGNTIYFGEGSWLTVV.

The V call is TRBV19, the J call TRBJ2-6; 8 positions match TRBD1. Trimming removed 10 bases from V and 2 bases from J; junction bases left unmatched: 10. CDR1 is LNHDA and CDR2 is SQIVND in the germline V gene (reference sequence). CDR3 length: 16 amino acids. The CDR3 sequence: CATMDRVNAGANVLTF. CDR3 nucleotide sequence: TGTGCCACCATGGACAGGGTGAACGCTGGGGCCAACGTCCTGACTTTC. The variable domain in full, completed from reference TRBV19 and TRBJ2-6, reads DGGITQSPKYLFRKEGQNVTLSCEQNLNHDAMYWYRQDPGQGLRLIYYSQIVNDFQKGDIAEGYSVSREKKESFPLTVTSAQKNPTAFYLCATMDRVNAGANVLTFGAGSRLTVL.

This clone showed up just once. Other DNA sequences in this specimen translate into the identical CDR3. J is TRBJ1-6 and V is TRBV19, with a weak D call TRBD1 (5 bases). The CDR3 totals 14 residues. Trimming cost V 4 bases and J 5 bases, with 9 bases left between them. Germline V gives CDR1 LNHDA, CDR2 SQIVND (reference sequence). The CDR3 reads CASSSTGDNSPLHF. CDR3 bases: TGTGCCAGTAGTAGCACAGGCGATAATTCACCCCTCCACTTT.

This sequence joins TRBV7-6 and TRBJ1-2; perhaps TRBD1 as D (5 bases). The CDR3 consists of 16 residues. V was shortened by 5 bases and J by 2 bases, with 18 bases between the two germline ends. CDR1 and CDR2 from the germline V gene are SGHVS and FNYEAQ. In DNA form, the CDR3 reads TGTGCCAGCAGCCGCTTAGTCGAGGGGCTGAACTATGGCTACACCTTC. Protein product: CASSRLVEGLNYGYTF.

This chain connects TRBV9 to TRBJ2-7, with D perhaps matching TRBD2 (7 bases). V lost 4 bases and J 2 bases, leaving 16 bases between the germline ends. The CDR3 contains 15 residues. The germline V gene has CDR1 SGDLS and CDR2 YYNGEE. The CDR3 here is CASSPWERDTYEQYF. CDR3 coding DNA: TGTGCCAGCAGCCCCTGGGAGCGGGACACCTACGAGCAGTACTTC.

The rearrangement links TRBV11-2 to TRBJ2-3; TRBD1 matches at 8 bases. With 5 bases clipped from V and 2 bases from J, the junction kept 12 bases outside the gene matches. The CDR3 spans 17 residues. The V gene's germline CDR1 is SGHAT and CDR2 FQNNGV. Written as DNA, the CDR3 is TGTGCCAGCAGCCAAGGACAGGGATCGCTTTTCACAGATACGCAGTATTTT. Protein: CASSQGQGSLFTDTQYF. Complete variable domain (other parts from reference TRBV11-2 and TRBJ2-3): EAGVAQSPRYKIIEKRQSVAFWCNPISGHATLYWYQQILGQGPKLLIQFQNNGVVDDSQLPKDRFSAERLKGVDSTLKIQPAKLEDSAVYLCASSQGQGSLFTDTQYFGPGTRLTVL.

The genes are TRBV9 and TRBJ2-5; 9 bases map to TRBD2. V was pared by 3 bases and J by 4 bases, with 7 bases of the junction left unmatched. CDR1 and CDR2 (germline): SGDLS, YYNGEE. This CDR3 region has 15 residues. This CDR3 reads CASSASGGQAETQYF. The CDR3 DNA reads TGTGCCAGCAGCGCAAGCGGGGGGCAAGCAGAGACCCAGTACTTC. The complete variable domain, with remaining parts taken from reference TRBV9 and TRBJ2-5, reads DSGVTQTPKHLITATGQRVTLRCSPRSGDLSVYWYQQSLDQGLQFLIQYYNGEERAKGNILERFSAQQFPDLHSELNLSSLELGDSALYFCASSASGGQAETQYFGPGTRLLVL.

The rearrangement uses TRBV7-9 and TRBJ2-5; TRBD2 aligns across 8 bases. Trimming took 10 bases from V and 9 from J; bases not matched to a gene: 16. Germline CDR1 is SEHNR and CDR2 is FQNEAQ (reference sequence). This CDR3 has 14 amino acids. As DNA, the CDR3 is TGTGCCACCTCCGGGACTAGGCGCTCCGGGGCCCAGTACTTC. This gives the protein CATSGTRRSGAQYF.